The 13 T cell receptor beta chains below were found in one sample sequenced in a study of cytomegalovirus exposure and HLA in healthy donors. The table came from immunoSEQ multiplex PCR; TCRdb's copy has only in-frame clones and leaves some out. Of fewer than 80,000 clones listed, 95% to 96% were seen once; the top ten hold about 4.5%. Sequencing input: PBMCs. The receptors come from a woman younger than 35 in good health and CMV-seropositive.

This chain uses TRBV7-6 with TRBJ2-7, with a weak D call TRBD1 (6 bases). CDR1 and CDR2 (germline): SGHVS, FNYEAQ. V was shortened by 1 base and J by 7 bases, with 11 bases between the two germline ends. This CDR3 comprises 13 residues. The CDR3 here is CASSLESGAEQYF. Here the CDR3 DNA reads TGTGCCAGCAGCTTAGAATCAGGGGCTGAGCAGTACTTC.

This chain links TRBV9 with TRBJ1-2; tentative D call: TRBD1 (6 bases). Germline V gene sequence: CDR1 SGDLS, CDR2 YYNGEE. The CDR3 runs to 16 residues. V shed 0 bases and J shed 3 bases, with 15 bases lying between them. As DNA, the CDR3 is TGTGCCAGCAGCGTAGGAGGGGGGGAGAGCGACTATGGCTACACCTTC. This sequence encodes CASSVGGGESDYGYTF. The entire variable domain, with the rest obtained from reference TRBV9 and TRBJ1-2, is as follows: DSGVTQTPKHLITATGQRVTLRCSPRSGDLSVYWYQQSLDQGLQFLIQYYNGEERAKGNILERFSAQQFPDLHSELNLSSLELGDSALYFCASSVGGGESDYGYTFGSGTRLTVV.

The V gene is TRBV14, the J gene TRBJ1-1, with D maybe TRBD1 (6 bases). Trimming shortened V by 3 bases and J by 10 bases, and 12 bases separated the two germline ends. The CDR3 totals 12 residues. Per the germline V gene, CDR1 is SGHDN and CDR2 is FVKESK. DNA for the CDR3: TGTGCCAGCAGCCAGGACAGCTACGTAGCTTTCTTT. Translating gives CASSQDSYVAFF.

The V call is TRBV6-5, the J call TRBJ2-1; D might be TRBD2 (7 bases). The germline V and J ends were trimmed by 6 bases and 7 bases, with 19 bases remaining between them. The length of the CDR3 is 15 residues. Germline V gives CDR1 MNHEY, CDR2 SVGAGI. The CDR3 DNA reads TGTGCCAGCAGCCGAGGGAAGGCGGGGGCTAATGAGCAGTTCTTC. Translation gives CASSRGKAGANEQFF.

The rearrangement uses TRBV10-3 and TRBJ1-2; 9 positions agree with TRBD1. The CDR3 runs to 12 residues. Unmatched junction bases numbered 3, after V lost 11 bases and J lost 2 bases. CDR1 ENHRY and CDR2 SYGVKD come from the germline V gene. The CDR3 loop reads CAHRGRNYGYTF. The CDR3 DNA is TGTGCCCACAGGGGGCGGAACTATGGCTACACCTTC.

CDR3 protein: CASSSDRRTEAFF. In DNA form, the CDR3 reads TGTGCCAGCAGCTCAGACAGGAGGACTGAAGCTTTCTTT. This chain joins TRBV7-6 and TRBJ1-1, with a possible D match to TRBD1 (6 bases). The CDR3 consists of 13 residues. Germline-derived CDR1 and CDR2 are SGHVS and FNYEAQ. V shed 4 bases and J shed 5 bases, with 11 bases lying between them.

Here the CDR3 reads CSVIDTGGGNQPQHF. The CDR3 coding sequence is TGCAGCGTTATTGATACAGGGGGTGGGAATCAGCCCCAGCATTTT. The V gene is TRBV29-1, the J gene TRBJ1-5; 8 nucleotides align to TRBD1. After removal of 5 bases from V and 4 bases from J, the junction contained 10 bases not matched to a gene. Germline V lookup: CDR1 SQVTM, CDR2 ANQGSEA. The CDR3 is 15 amino acids.

This clone has a single count. The rearrangement joins TRBV7-2 to TRBJ2-4; D remains unclear. V was pared by 1 base and J by 9 bases, with 10 bases between. Germline CDR1 SGHTA, CDR2 FQGNSA. The CDR3 is 13 amino acids. The CDR3 nucleotides read TGTGCCAGCAGCTTAGTCATCCCCAGCATTCAGTACTTC. As protein: CASSLVIPSIQYF.

This rearrangement joins TRBV30 to TRBJ1-5; 9 bases agree with TRBD1. This CDR3 region has 13 residues. Germline V CDR1 and CDR2: GTSNPN, SVGIG (reference sequence). The V segment lost 7 bases and the J segment 5 bases; nucleotides outside the gene matches: 6. The CDR3 protein is CAFWTGDDQPQHF. DNA of the CDR3: TGTGCCTTCTGGACAGGGGATGATCAGCCCCAGCATTTT.

The V and J genes are TRBV28 and TRBJ2-3; 7 nucleotides line up with TRBD2. This CDR3 is 15 amino acids long. The V gene end was trimmed by 5 bases and the J gene end by 4 bases; junction bases not matched to a gene: 9. Germline CDR1 is MDHEN and CDR2 is SYDVKM. The DNA of the CDR3 is TGTGCCAGCAGTCTGGGGAGGGCACTCTCAGATACGCAGTATTTT. This translates into CASSLGRALSDTQYF.

The J gene is TRBJ1-2, the V gene TRBV27; TRBD1 might be the D (5 bases). CDR3 length: 14 amino acids. Germline CDR1 is MNHEY and CDR2 is SMNVEV (reference sequence). Trimming left V 6 bases short and J 6 bases short, with 17 bases between. The CDR3 nucleotides read TGTGCCAGCAGGTTAACAGGTGCTGGTAATGGCTACACCTTC. As protein: CASRLTGAGNGYTF.

The V gene is TRBV30, the J gene TRBJ2-3, with a possible D match to TRBD2 (5 bases). Germline values: CDR1 GTSNPN, CDR2 SVGIG (reference sequence). The CDR3 has 12 residues. Trimming stripped 3 bases from V and 7 bases from J, with 11 bases between. CDR3 nucleotides: TGTGCCTGGAGCCCGGGGATATATACGCAGTATTTT. Residues: CAWSPGIYTQYF.

The rearrangement links TRBV28 to TRBJ2-5, with TRBD2 matching over 15 bases. The CDR3 runs 15 residues. From germline, CDR1 is MDHEN and CDR2 SYDVKM. The V and J ends lost 8 bases and 3 bases, in that order; junction bases with no gene match: 4. CDR3 in amino acids: CASRGLAGGKETQYF. The DNA for the CDR3 is TGTGCCAGCCGGGGACTAGCGGGAGGCAAAGAGACCCAGTACTTC.